Sequencing of this T cell receptor (beta chain) was carried out in a study of blood T cell repertoires in COVID-19. The overall study: Nucleic acid was either cDNA or gDNA, and it came from T cells, B-cell-depleted T cells, or PBMCs.

Participants came from around 25 US areas, aged roughly 18 to 90 years. Within the 2 weeks before study entry, each person in the exposed group met a COVID-19 case. Germline lookup yields CDR1 MNHEY and CDR2 SVGEGT. This CDR3 has 12 residues. Deletions cut 4 bases from V and 5 bases from J, with 5 bases between. In the original processing: Amplification from reference gene primers served as the basis for estimated nucleated cell counts. Data came from immunoSEQ multiplex PCR; TCRdb stores just in-frame clones and leaves some out. The D gene and trimming were derived from the DNA, and the V and J assignments and clone size from that table. The data hold 250,000 or so clones, with 88% observed a single time.

The TCR originated in a woman in her forties who had been exposed to COVID-19. The sequenced sample was PBMCs or T cells enriched from blood (not recorded which). The chain links TRBV6-2 or TRBV6-3 to TRBJ2-2; no firm D call. The CDR3 nucleotides read TGTGCCAGCAGTTCCTTAACCGGGGAGCTGTTTTTT. This sequence encodes CASSSLTGELFF.